Shown below are 15 T cell receptor beta chains from a single sample sequenced in a study of human T cells and chemical hapten exposure. MiXCR, run by TCRdb on the RACE reads, gives a single entry per CDR3 protein. The sample includes 150,000 to 200,000 distinct CDR3 sequences, 25% to 35% of them seen just once. Time point specified: patch test 3, about 24 weeks after DPC sensitization. The treatment was: therapeutic diphenylcyclopropenone sensitization with weekly scalp DPC. Sample: whole blood, taken in connection with sensitization to the hapten diphenylcyclopropenone (DPC). The receptors derive from a woman aged 18 to 35 with alopecia areata. Some clones in this sample may be carry-over from other donors' samples.

The chain has TRBV20-1 and TRBJ1-2; tentatively, D is TRBD1 (6 bases). The ends were cut back, 3 bases at V and 3 bases at J, with 14 bases in the middle. Germline lookup yields CDR1 DFQATT and CDR2 SNEGSKA (reference sequence). This CDR3 is 14 amino acids long. This CDR3 is CSASGLGGHYGYTF. Written as DNA, the CDR3 is TGCAGTGCTAGCGGGTTAGGGGGACACTATGGCTACACCTTC.

This clonotype was recorded a few times. This chain connects TRBV4-2 to TRBJ2-7; the match to TRBD2 covers 9 bases. Per the germline V gene, CDR1 is LGHNA and CDR2 is YNFKEQ. This CDR3 contains 15 residues. The ends lost 0 bases at V and 6 bases at J; junction bases unmatched: 6. CDR3 sequence (DNA): TGTGCCAGCAGCCAAGATCCCCTAGCGGGACTCGAGCAGTACTTC. It specifies CASSQDPLAGLEQYF.

The genes are TRBV12-3 or TRBV12-4 and TRBJ1-1; TRBD1 is a possible D gene (5 bases). The CDR3 length is 13 residues. Trimming stripped 4 bases from V and 1 base from J, with 7 bases between. The CDR3 region is CASSSRGNTEAFF. The CDR3 bases are TGTGCCAGCAGTTCGAGGGGGAACACTGAAGCTTTCTTT.

This clonotype has at least ten counts. The chain employs TRBV6-2 or TRBV6-3 and TRBJ2-7; D gene unclear. The germline V gene has CDR1 MNHEY and CDR2 SVGEGT. The CDR3 loop spans 12 amino acids. Between the trimmed V and J ends, which lost 5 bases and 3 bases, there was a span of 8 bases. DNA of the CDR3: TGTGCCAGCAGTAACCAGAACTACGAGCAGTACTTC. It yields the protein CASSNQNYEQYF.

This clonotype was observed once. This sequence joins TRBV15 and TRBJ2-2; 7 bases align to TRBD2. Looked up from germline, CDR1 is LNHNV and CDR2 is YYDKDF (reference sequence). With V trimmed by 4 bases and J by 2 bases, 7 bases remained unmatched. The CDR3 length is 16 residues. CDR3 in amino acids: CATSKTSRKNTGELFF. The DNA for the CDR3 is TGTGCCACCAGCAAGACTAGCAGGAAAAACACCGGGGAGCTGTTTTTT.

The chain links TRBV6-2 or TRBV6-3 to TRBJ1-2; D is ambiguous. The CDR3 length is 11 residues. V was clipped by 9 bases and J by 8 bases, with 13 bases between them. Germline-derived CDR1 and CDR2 are MNHEY and SVGEGT. The CDR3 loop is CASSGPGGYTF. The CDR3 DNA reads as TGTGCCAGTTCGGGCCCCGGAGGCTACACCTTC.

This rearrangement joins TRBV4-2 to TRBJ1-4, with D possibly being TRBD1 (5 bases). Germline V gives CDR1 LGHNA, CDR2 YNFKEQ. This CDR3 comprises 14 residues. The germline V and J ends were trimmed by 4 bases and 8 bases, with 14 bases remaining between them. The CDR3 protein is CASSRPPWGEKLFF. The CDR3 DNA follows: TGTGCCAGCAGCCGCCCCCCTTGGGGGGAAAAACTGTTTTTT.

The J gene is TRBJ2-2, the V gene TRBV4-1, with 12 bases identical to TRBD2. The CDR3 is 17 amino acids. Germline CDR1 MGHRA, CDR2 YSYEKL. After removal of 4 bases from V and 6 bases from J, the junction contained 9 bases not matched to a gene. This CDR3 is CASSRGLAGRSPGELFF. CDR3 nucleotides: TGCGCCAGCAGCCGCGGACTAGCGGGAAGGTCTCCCGGGGAGCTGTTTTTT.

This clonotype was observed a few times. The chain has TRBV4-3 and TRBJ2-1; TRBD2 matches 14 bases. The CDR3 has 16 amino acids. V shed 1 base, J shed 9 bases, and the junction held 5 bases outside the gene matches. Germline CDR1 and CDR2: LGHNA and YSLEER. DNA of the CDR3: TGCGCCAGCAGCCAAGGCGGGACTAGCGGGAGTGCTGAGCAGTTCTTC. Protein product: CASSQGGTSGSAEQFF.

The chain recombines TRBV12-3 or TRBV12-4 with TRBJ1-5; perhaps TRBD1 as D (6 bases). Deletions cut 3 bases from V and 3 bases from J, with 9 bases between. The CDR3 totals 14 residues. For the CDR3, the DNA is TGTGCCAGCAGTTTTTCAGGGGCCAATCAGCCCCAGCATTTT. Amino acid sequence: CASSFSGANQPQHF.

This clonotype was detected only a few times. J is TRBJ1-2 and V is TRBV14; no clear D gene. The CDR3 extends over 13 amino acids. Germline V gene lookup returns CDR1 SGHDN and CDR2 FVKESK. Trimming removed 4 bases at V and 4 bases at J, with 10 bases between. Here the CDR3 DNA reads TGTGCCAGCAGCCCGTCATATATCTATGGCTACACCTTC. Its protein is CASSPSYIYGYTF.

The genes are TRBV2 and TRBJ1-3, with D unclear. V was shortened by 3 bases and J by 3 bases, with 9 bases between the two germline ends. Per the germline V gene, CDR1 is SNHLY and CDR2 is FYNNEI. The CDR3 sequence is 14 residues long. For the CDR3, the DNA is TGTGCCAGCAGTGACGTGGGGAATGGAAACACCATATATTTT. Encoded protein: CASSDVGNGNTIYF.

This clonotype was seen only a few times. This rearrangement joins TRBV7-2 to TRBJ1-2; maybe TRBD1 (5 bases). The CDR3 consists of 12 residues. Trimming stripped 3 bases from V and 6 bases from J, with 8 bases between. The V gene's germline CDR1 is SGHTA and CDR2 FQGNSA. As DNA, the CDR3 is TGTGCCAGCAGCTTGACAGTAGATGGCTACACCTTC. This translates into CASSLTVDGYTF. The whole variable domain, filled in from reference TRBV7-2 and TRBJ1-2, reads GAGVSQSPSNKVTEKGKDVELRCDPISGHTALYWYRQSLGQGLEFLIYFQGNSAPDKSGLPSDRFSAERTGGSVSTLTIQRTQQEDSAVYLCASSLTVDGYTFGSGTRLTVV.

The chain couples TRBV6-5 to TRBJ1-2, with a possible D match to TRBD1 (5 bases). In germline, CDR1 is MNHEY, CDR2 SVGAGI. CDR3 length: 13 residues. The V end lost 5 bases, the J end lost 8 bases, and 15 bases lay between the germline ends. The CDR3 region is CASSLGTFSGYTF. CDR3 nucleotides: TGTGCCAGCAGTCTCGGGACTTTTTCCGGCTACACCTTC.

V is TRBV6-2 or TRBV6-3 and J is TRBJ2-6; D remains ambiguous. The germline gives CDR1 MNHEY, CDR2 SVGEGT. The CDR3 contains 15 residues. The V and J ends lost 6 bases and 1 base respectively, with 10 bases between them. DNA of the CDR3: TGTGCCAGCAGACCGATTGCATCTGGGGCCAACGTCCTGACTTTC. Protein sequence: CASRPIASGANVLTF.